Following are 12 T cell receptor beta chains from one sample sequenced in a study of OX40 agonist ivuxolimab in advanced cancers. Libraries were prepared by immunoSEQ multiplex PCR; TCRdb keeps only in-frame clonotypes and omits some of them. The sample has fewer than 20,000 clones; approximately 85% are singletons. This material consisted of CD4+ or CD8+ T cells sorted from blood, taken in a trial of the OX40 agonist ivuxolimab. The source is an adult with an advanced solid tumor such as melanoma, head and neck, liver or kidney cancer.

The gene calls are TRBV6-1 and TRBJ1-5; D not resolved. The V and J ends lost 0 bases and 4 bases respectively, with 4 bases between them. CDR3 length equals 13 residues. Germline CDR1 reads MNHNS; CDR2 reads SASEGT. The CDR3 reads CASSEAHNQPQHF. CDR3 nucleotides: TGTGCCAGCAGTGAAGCACATAATCAGCCCCAGCATTTT.

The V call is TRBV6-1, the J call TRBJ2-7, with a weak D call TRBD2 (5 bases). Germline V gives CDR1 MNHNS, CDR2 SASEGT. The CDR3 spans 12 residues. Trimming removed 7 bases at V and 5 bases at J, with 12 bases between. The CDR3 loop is CASTRWENEQYF. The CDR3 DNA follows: TGTGCCAGCACCAGGTGGGAGAACGAGCAGTACTTC.

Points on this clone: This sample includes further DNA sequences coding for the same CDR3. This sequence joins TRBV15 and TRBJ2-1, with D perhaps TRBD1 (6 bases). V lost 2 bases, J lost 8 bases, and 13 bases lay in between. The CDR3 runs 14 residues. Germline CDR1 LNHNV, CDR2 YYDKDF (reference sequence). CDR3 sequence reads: CATSRRQGWDEQFF. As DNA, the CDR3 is TGTGCCACCAGCAGAAGGCAGGGGTGGGATGAGCAGTTCTTC.

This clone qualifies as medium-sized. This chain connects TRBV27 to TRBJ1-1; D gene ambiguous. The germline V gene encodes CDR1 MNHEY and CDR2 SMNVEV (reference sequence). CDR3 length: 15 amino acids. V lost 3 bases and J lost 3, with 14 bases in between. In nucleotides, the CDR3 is TGTGCCAGCAGTTTTGTCGGCGACGCGGACACTGAAGCTTTCTTT. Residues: CASSFVGDADTEAFF.

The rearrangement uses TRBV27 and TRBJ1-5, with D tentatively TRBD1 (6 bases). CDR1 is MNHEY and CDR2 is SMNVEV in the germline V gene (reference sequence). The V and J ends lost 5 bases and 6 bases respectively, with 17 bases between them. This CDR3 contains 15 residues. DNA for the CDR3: TGTGCCAGCAGTGGCGATTGGGGGGCGGGTCAGCCCCAGCATTTT. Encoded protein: CASSGDWGAGQPQHF.

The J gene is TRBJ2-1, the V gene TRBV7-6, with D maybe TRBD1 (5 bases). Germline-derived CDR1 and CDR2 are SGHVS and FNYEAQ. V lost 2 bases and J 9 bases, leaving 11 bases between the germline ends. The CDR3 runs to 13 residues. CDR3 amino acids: CASSLRGSAEQFF. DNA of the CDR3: TGTGCCAGCAGCTTAAGGGGTTCGGCTGAGCAGTTCTTC.

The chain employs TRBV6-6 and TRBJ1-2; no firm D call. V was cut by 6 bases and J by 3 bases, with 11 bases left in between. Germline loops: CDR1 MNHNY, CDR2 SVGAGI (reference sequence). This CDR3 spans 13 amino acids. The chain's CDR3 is CASSPPGHYGYTF. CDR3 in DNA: TGTGCCAGCAGCCCTCCCGGACACTATGGCTACACCTTC.

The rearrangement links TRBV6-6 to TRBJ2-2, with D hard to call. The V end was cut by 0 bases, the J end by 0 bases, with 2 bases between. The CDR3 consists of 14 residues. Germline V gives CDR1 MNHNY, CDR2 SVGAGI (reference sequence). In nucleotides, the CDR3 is TGTGCCAGCAGTTACTCAACGAACACCGGGGAGCTGTTTTTT. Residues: CASSYSTNTGELFF.

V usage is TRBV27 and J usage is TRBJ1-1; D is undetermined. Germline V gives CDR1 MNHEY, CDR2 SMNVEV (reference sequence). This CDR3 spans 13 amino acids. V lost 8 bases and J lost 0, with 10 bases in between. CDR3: CASGVDLNTEAFF. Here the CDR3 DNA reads TGTGCCAGCGGGGTGGACTTGAACACTGAAGCTTTCTTT.

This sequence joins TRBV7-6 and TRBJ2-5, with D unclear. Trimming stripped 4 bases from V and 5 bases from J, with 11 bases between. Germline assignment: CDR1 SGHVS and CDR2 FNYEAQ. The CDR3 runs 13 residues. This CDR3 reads CASSSDQTETQYF. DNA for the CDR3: TGTGCCAGCAGCTCGGACCAGACCGAGACCCAGTACTTC.

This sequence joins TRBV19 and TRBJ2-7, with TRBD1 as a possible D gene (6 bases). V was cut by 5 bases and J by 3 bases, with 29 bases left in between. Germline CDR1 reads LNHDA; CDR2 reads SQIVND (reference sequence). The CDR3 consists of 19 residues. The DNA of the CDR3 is TGTGCCAGTAGTCACCTGCGTGACAGGCCGCCTGGAGTTTTCTACGAGCAGTACTTC. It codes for CASSHLRDRPPGVFYEQYF.

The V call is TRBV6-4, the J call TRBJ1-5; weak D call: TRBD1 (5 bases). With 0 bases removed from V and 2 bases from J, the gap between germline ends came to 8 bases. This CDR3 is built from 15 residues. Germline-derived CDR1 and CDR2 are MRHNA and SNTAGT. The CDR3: CASSDSSGGNQPQHF. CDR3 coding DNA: TGTGCCAGCAGTGACTCGTCGGGGGGCAATCAGCCCCAGCATTTT.